One and the same sample provided the 11 T cell receptor beta chains below, sequenced in a study of T cells of healthy individuals. TCRdb processed the 5' RACE reads anew with MiXCR; each CDR3 protein has one entry. The sample gives 55,000 to 65,000 distinct CDR3 sequences, around 16% of which show up once; approximately 4.7% is in the top ten. These receptors were obtained from a human donor in good health.

The CDR3 spells CASSYTDLAGGNEQFF. CDR3 nucleotide sequence: TGTGCCAGCAGTTACACGGACCTAGCGGGAGGAAATGAGCAGTTCTTC. The chain links TRBV6-2 or TRBV6-3 to TRBJ2-1; 11 positions agree with TRBD2. Trimming removed 2 bases from V and 7 bases from J; junction bases left unmatched: 7. CDR3 size: 16 residues. CDR1 MNHEY and CDR2 SVGEGT come from the germline V gene.

This clonotype was picked up many times. The V gene is TRBV29-1, the J gene TRBJ1-3; D possibly corresponds to TRBD1 (5 bases). This CDR3 has 13 amino acids. Germline CDR1 and CDR2: SQVTM and ANQGSEA. The V end lost 5 bases, the J end lost 6 bases, and 14 bases lay between the germline ends. The CDR3 DNA reads as TGCAGCGTTAAGATGGGGCCCGAAAACACCATATATTTT. Translating it yields CSVKMGPENTIYF.

This clonotype was seen only a few times. The chain joins TRBV11-2 to TRBJ2-1, with D unclear. CDR3 length equals 14 residues. The V gene lost 1 base and the J gene lost 4 bases, with 8 bases spanning the gap. Germline V gene lookup returns CDR1 SGHAT and CDR2 FQNNGV. As DNA, the CDR3 is TGTGCCAGCAGCTTAGGATGGGTTTACAATGAGCAGTTCTTC. Encoded protein: CASSLGWVYNEQFF.

V gene TRBV10-3 combines with J gene TRBJ2-5; 8 bases map to TRBD2. The CDR3 consists of 15 residues. Losses at the gene ends were 5 bases for V and 3 bases for J; bases not matched to a gene: 8. The germline gives CDR1 ENHRY, CDR2 SYGVKD. CDR3 sequence reads: CAISSLGAGEETQYF. CDR3 bases: TGTGCCATCAGTTCCTTGGGAGCGGGGGAAGAGACCCAGTACTTC.

This clonotype was observed many times. The rearrangement joins TRBV3-1 to TRBJ2-7; TRBD1 is a possible D gene (7 bases). The ends were cut back, 4 bases at V and 3 bases at J, with 13 bases in the middle. This CDR3 comprises 14 residues. The V gene's germline CDR1 is LGHDT and CDR2 YNNKEL (reference sequence). The CDR3 reads CASSRGTVVYEQYF. The CDR3 DNA reads TGTGCCAGCAGCCGCGGGACAGTCGTCTACGAGCAGTACTTC.

The genes are TRBV7-2 and TRBJ1-4; TRBD1 might be the D (6 bases). The germline V gene has CDR1 SGHTA and CDR2 FQGNSA. The CDR3 spans 13 residues. Trimming pared 3 bases from V and 11 bases from J, leaving 13 bases between. This CDR3 reads CASSFGQSVKLFF. DNA of the CDR3: TGTGCCAGCAGCTTTGGACAGTCGGTGAAACTGTTTTTT.

This clonotype showed up many times. The chain employs TRBV7-2 and TRBJ2-3; D is unclear. V was shortened by 1 base and J by 0 bases, with 8 bases between the two germline ends. The CDR3 consists of 15 residues. Germline CDR1 reads SGHTA; CDR2 reads FQGNSA. CDR3 in DNA: TGTGCCAGCAGCTTAGAGGGTTGGAGCACAGATACGCAGTATTTT. This translates into CASSLEGWSTDTQYF.

This clonotype was counted many times. The chain uses TRBV2 and TRBJ1-6; D gene ambiguous. There are 14 residues in the CDR3. From germline, CDR1 is SNHLY and CDR2 FYNNEI. V was shortened by 7 bases and J by 6 bases, with 13 bases between the two germline ends. The CDR3, as DNA: TGTGCCAGCAATAGGGTTCTCTCTAATTCACCCCTCCACTTT. Amino acid sequence: CASNRVLSNSPLHF. Full variable domain (missing parts from reference TRBV2 and TRBJ1-6): EPEVTQTPSHQVTQMGQEVILRCVPISNHLYFYWYRQILGQKVEFLVSFYNNEISEKSEIFDDQFSVERPDGSNFTLKIRSTKLEDSAMYFCASNRVLSNSPLHFGNGTRLTVT.

V and J are TRBV10-3 and TRBJ1-2, with 7 bases aligning to TRBD1. Unmatched junction bases numbered 11, after V lost 7 bases and J lost 6 bases. This CDR3 spans 14 amino acids. The germline V gene has CDR1 ENHRY and CDR2 SYGVKD. The CDR3 sequence: CAITRTTGSDGYTF. The CDR3 bases are TGTGCCATCACGCGGACGACAGGGTCGGATGGCTACACCTTC.

This clonotype was seen at least ten times. This chain connects TRBV2 to TRBJ2-5, with D uncertain. This CDR3 region has 13 residues. CDR1 is SNHLY and CDR2 is FYNNEI in the germline V gene. Trimming shortened V by 5 bases and J by 3 bases, and 10 bases separated the two germline ends. The CDR3 region has the DNA TGTGCCAGCAGTCCCGGCAGTGAAGAGACCCAGTACTTC. Translating it yields CASSPGSEETQYF.

This clonotype was detected a few times. The rearrangement joins TRBV6-5 to TRBJ2-3; D unresolved. The CDR3 extends over 13 amino acids. V was trimmed by 10 bases and J by 1 base, leaving 12 bases between them. Germline CDR1 and CDR2: MNHEY and SVGAGI. DNA of the CDR3: TGTGCCACCCTGTTGAGTGGCACAGATACGCAGTATTTT. This encodes CATLLSGTDTQYF.